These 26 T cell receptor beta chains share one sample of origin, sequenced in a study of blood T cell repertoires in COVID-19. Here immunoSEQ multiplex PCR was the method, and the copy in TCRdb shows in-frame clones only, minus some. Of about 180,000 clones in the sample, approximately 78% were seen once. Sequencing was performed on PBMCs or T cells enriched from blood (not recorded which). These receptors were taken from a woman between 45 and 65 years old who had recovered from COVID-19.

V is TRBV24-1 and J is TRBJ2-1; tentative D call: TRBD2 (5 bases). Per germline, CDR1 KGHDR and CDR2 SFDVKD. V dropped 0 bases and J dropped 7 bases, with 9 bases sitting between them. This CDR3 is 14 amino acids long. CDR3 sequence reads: CATSDLERRNEQFF. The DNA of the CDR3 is TGTGCCACCAGTGATTTGGAAAGGAGGAATGAGCAGTTCTTC.

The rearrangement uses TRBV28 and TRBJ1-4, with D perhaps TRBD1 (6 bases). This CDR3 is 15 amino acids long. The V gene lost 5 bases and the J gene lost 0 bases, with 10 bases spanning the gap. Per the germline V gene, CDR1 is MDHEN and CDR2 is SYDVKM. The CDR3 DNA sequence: TGTGCCAGCAGTATCCGACAGGCAACTAATGAAAAACTGTTTTTT. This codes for CASSIRQATNEKLFF.

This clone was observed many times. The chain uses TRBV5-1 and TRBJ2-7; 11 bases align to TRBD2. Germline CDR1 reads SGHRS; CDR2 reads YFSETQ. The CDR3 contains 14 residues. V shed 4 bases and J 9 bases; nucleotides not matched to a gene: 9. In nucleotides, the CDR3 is TGCGCCAGCAGCCTAACTAGCGGGAGCTCCGGGCAGTACTTC. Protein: CASSLTSGSSGQYF.

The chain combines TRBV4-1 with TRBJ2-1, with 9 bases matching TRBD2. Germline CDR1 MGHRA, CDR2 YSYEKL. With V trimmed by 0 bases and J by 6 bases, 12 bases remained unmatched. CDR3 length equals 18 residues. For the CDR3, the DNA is TGCGCCAGCAGCCAAGAAGGGGCTAGCGGGACCTCGGGCAATGAGCAGTTCTTC. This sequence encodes CASSQEGASGTSGNEQFF.

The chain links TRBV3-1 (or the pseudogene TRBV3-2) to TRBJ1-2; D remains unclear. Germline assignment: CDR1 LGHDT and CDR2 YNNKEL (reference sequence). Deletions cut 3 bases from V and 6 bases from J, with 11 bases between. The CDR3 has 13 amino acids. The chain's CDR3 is CASSQGREDGYTF. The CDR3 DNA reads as TGTGCCAGCAGCCAGGGGAGGGAAGATGGCTACACCTTC.

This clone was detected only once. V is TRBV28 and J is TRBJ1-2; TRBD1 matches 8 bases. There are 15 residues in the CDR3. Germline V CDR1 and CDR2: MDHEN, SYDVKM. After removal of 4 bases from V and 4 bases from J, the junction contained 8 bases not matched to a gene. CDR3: CASSSTGQGLYGYTF. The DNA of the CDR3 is TGTGCCAGCAGTTCCACTGGACAGGGCCTCTATGGCTACACCTTC.

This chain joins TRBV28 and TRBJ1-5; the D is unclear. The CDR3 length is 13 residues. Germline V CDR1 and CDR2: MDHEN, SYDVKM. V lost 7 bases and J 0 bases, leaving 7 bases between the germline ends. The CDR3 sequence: CASTIGSNQPQHF. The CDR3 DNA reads TGTGCCAGCACAATCGGTAGCAATCAGCCCCAGCATTTT.

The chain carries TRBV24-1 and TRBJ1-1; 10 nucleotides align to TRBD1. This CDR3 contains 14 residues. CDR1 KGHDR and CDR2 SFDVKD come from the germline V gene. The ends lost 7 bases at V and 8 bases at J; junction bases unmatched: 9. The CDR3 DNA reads TGTGCCACCAGCTCGGGACAGGGGTTCTCAGAAGCTTTCTTT. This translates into CATSSGQGFSEAFF.

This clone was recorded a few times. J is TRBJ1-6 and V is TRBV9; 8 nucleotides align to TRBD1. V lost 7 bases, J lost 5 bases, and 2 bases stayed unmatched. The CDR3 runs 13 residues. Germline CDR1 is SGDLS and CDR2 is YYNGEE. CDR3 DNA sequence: TGTGCCAGCGGGACAGGCAATAATTCACCCCTCCACTTT. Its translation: CASGTGNNSPLHF.

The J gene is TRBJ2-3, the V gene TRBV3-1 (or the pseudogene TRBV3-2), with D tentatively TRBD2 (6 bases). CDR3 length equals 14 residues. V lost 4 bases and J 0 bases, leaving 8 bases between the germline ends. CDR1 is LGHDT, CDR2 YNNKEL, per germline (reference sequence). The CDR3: CASSRGTSTDTQYF. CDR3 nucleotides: TGTGCCAGCAGCCGAGGGACTAGCACAGATACGCAGTATTTT.

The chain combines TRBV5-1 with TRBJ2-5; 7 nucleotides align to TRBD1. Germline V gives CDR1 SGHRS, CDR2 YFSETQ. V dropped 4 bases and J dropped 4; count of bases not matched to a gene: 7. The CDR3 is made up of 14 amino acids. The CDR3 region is CASSPTGSGETQYF. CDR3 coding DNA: TGCGCCAGCAGCCCGACAGGGTCCGGAGAGACCCAGTACTTC.

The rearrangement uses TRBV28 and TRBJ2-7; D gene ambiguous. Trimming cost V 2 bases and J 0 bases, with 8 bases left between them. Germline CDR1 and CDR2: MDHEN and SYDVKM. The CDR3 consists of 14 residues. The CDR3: CASSLRSASYEQYF. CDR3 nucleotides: TGTGCCAGCAGTTTAAGGAGCGCCTCCTACGAGCAGTACTTC.

The CDR3 region is CASSRSQVTNTEAFF. DNA of the CDR3: TGTGCCAGCAGTCGTTCACAGGTCACCAACACTGAAGCTTTCTTT. This chain links TRBV28 with TRBJ1-1, with TRBD1 as a possible D gene (5 bases). The CDR3 length is 15 residues. The V end lost 5 bases, the J end lost 2 bases, and 15 bases lay between the germline ends. CDR1 and CDR2 from the germline V gene are MDHEN and SYDVKM. The complete variable domain, with remaining parts taken from reference TRBV28 and TRBJ1-1, reads DVKVTQSSRYLVKRTGEKVFLECVQDMDHENMFWYRQDPGLGLRLIYFSYDVKMKEKGDIPEGYSVSREKKERFSLILESASTNQTSMYLCASSRSQVTNTEAFFGQGTRLTVV.

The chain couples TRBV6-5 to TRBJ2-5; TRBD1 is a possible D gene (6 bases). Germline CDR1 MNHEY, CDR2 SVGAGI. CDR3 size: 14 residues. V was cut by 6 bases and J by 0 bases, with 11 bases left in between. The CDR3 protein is CASRAGVYQETQYF. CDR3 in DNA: TGTGCCAGCAGGGCAGGGGTCTACCAAGAGACCCAGTACTTC.

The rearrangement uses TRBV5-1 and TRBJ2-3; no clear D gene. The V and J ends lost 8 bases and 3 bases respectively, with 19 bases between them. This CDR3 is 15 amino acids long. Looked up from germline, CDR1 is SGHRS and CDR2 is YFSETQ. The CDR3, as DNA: TGCGCCAGAGACAACCGACAACCCCAGACAGATACGCAGTATTTT. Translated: CARDNRQPQTDTQYF.

CDR3 DNA sequence: TGTGCCAGTCACAGGGTAGGTCAGCCCCAGCATTTT. It specifies CASHRVGQPQHF. The chain carries TRBV6-5 and TRBJ1-5; D is possibly TRBD1 (6 bases). The CDR3 covers 12 residues. Germline CDR1 is MNHEY and CDR2 is SVGAGI. The V and J ends lost 9 bases and 6 bases respectively, with 12 bases between them.

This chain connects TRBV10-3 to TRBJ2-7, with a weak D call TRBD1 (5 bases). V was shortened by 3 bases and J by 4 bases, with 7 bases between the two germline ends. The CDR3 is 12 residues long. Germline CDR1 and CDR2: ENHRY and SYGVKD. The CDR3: CAISEQVYEQYF. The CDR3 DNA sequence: TGTGCCATCAGTGAACAGGTTTACGAGCAGTACTTC.

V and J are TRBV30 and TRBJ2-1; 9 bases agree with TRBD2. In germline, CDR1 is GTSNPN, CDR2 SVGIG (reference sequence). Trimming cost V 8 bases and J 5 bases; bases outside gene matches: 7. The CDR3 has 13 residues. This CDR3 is CAGEREEDNEQFF. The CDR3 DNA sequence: TGTGCCGGAGAGCGGGAGGAGGACAATGAGCAGTTCTTC.

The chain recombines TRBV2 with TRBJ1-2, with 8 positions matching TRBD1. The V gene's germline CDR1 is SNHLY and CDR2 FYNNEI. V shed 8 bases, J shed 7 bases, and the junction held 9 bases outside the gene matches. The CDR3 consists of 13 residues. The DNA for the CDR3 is TGTGCCAGCGCTGACAGGGGAGCCGGTGGCTACACCTTC. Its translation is CASADRGAGGYTF.

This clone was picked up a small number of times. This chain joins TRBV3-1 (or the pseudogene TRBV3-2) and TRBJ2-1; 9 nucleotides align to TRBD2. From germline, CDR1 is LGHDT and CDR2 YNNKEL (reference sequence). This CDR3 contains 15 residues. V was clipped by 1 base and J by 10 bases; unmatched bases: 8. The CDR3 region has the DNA TGTGCCAGCAGCCAAGTTTTGGCTAGCGGGACAGAGCAGTTCTTC. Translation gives CASSQVLASGTEQFF.

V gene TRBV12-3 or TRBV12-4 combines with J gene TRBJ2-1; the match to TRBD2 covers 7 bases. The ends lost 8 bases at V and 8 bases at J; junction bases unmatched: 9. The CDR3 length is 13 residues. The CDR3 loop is CASFNLGGDEQFF. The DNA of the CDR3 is TGTGCCAGCTTTAACCTGGGGGGGGATGAGCAGTTCTTC.

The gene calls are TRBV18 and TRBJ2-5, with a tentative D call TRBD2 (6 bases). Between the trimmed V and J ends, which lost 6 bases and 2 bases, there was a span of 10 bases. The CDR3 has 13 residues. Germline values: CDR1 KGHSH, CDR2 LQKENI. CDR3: CASSREVQETQYF. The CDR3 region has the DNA TGTGCCAGCTCTAGGGAGGTACAAGAGACCCAGTACTTC.

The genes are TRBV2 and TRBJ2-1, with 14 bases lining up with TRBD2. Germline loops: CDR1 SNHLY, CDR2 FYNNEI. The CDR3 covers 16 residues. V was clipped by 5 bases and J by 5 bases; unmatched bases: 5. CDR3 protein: CASSQRLAGGNNEQFF. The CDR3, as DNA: TGTGCCAGCAGTCAAAGACTAGCGGGAGGGAACAATGAGCAGTTCTTC.

The CDR3 bases are TGTGCCAGTAGTACGGGACAGGGAAGGACTGGGGCCAACGTCCTGACTTTC. Its translation is CASSTGQGRTGANVLTF. The chain joins TRBV19 to TRBJ2-6; 9 positions match TRBD1. The germline V gene has CDR1 LNHDA and CDR2 SQIVND (reference sequence). This CDR3 is 17 amino acids long. The J segment lost 2 bases and the V segment lost 4 bases, leaving 6 bases of the junction unmatched.

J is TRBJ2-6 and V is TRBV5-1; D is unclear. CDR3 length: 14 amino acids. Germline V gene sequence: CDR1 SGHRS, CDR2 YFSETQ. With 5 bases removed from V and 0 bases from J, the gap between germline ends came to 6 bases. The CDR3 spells CASRERSGANVLTF. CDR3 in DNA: TGCGCCAGCAGGGAGCGCTCTGGGGCCAACGTCCTGACTTTC.

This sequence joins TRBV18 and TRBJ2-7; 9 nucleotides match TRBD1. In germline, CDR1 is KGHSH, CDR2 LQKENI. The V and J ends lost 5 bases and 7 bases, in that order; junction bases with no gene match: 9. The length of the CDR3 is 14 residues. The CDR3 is CASSNRDRDKEQYF. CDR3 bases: TGTGCCAGCTCAAACCGGGACAGGGATAAAGAGCAGTACTTC.